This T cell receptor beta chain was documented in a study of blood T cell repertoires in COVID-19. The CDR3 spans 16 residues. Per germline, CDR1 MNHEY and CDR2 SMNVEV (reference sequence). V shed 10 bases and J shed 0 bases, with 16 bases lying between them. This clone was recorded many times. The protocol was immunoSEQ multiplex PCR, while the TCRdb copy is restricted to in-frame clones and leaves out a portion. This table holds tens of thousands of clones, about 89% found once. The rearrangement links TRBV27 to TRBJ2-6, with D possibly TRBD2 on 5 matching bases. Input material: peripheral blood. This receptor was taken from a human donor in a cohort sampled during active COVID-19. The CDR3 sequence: CATRRWESSGANVLTF. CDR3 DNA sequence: TGTGCCACCAGGCGGTGGGAGTCCTCTGGGGCCAACGTCCTGACTTTC. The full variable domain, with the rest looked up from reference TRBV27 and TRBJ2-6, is EAQVTQNPRYLITVTGKKLTVTCSQNMNHEYMSWYRQDPGLGLRQIYYSMNVEVTDKGDVPEGYKVSRKEKRNFPLILESPSPNQTSLYFCATRRWESSGANVLTFGAGSRLTVL.